This is a list of T cell receptor beta chains from one sample in a study of lymphopenia after photon versus proton radiotherapy. Assay used: immunoSEQ multiplex PCR; TCRdb lists only in-frame clones, some missing. The sample holds approximately 91,000 clones; around 83% are singletons and the top ten take under 1.5%. The input for sequencing was peripheral blood, taken from a patient treated with proton-based radiotherapy. These receptors were obtained from a man aged 60-69 years with pancreatic cancer. CDR3s include the opening cysteine and the closing phenylalanine or tryptophan. The order of the fields is clone size, J gene, D gene, V gene, CDR3 length, CDR3 protein, CDR3 DNA. A D gene is named only where the DNA matches it firmly. Clone size is not always given. Where it is, it says once, few, many or a class for expanded clones.

.,TRBJ2-7,.,TRBV7-8,16,CASSPRTPQNAYEQYF,TGTGCCAGCAGTCCTCGCACCCCCCAAAACGCCTACGAGCAGTACTTC
.,TRBJ2-3,.,TRBV7-2,13,CASTHGATDTQYF,TGTGCCAGCACTCACGGGGCAACAGATACGCAGTATTTT
.,TRBJ2-7,TRBD2,TRBV7-2,16,CASSHRLAAQRHEQYF,TGTGCCAGCAGCCATCGACTAGCCGCTCAGCGACACGAGCAGTACTTC
.,TRBJ2-2,.,TRBV7-7,16,CASSLEGRERTGELFF,TGTGCTAGCAGCTTAGAGGGCAGGGAACGAACCGGGGAGCTGTTTTTT
.,TRBJ1-4,.,TRBV7-9,14,CASSLARDNEKLFF,TGTGCCAGCAGCTTAGCACGAGATAATGAAAAACTGTTTTTT
.,TRBJ1-1,TRBD1,TRBV6-1,14,CASSLQGMNTEAFF,TGTGCCAGCAGTTTACAGGGGATGAACACTGAAGCTTTCTTT
few,TRBJ2-1,.,TRBV29-1,13,CSVLSSPNNEQFF,TGCAGCGTTCTATCGTCGCCGAACAATGAGCAGTTCTTC
.,TRBJ2-7,.,TRBV21-1,11,CASSPGDEQYF,TGTGCCAGCAGCCCGGGGGACGAGCAGTACTTC
.,TRBJ2-1,.,TRBV9,15,CASSTRDWEGNEQFF,TGTGCCAGCAGCACCCGGGACTGGGAAGGCAATGAGCAGTTCTTC
.,TRBJ2-5,TRBD2,TRBV28,15,CASSPRSGVQETQYF,TGTGCCAGCAGTCCACGGAGCGGGGTACAAGAGACCCAGTACTTC
.,TRBJ2-2,.,TRBV28,15,CASSLKLPDSGELFF,TGTGCCAGCAGTTTAAAGTTACCCGACTCCGGGGAGCTGTTTTTT
.,TRBJ2-7,.,TRBV6-6,14,CASSYKRFFYEQYF,TGTGCCAGCAGTTACAAAAGGTTTTTCTACGAGCAGTACTTC
.,TRBJ2-7,TRBD1,TRBV5-1,15,CASSMGQGMIDEQYF,TGCGCCAGCAGTATGGGACAGGGTATGATCGACGAGCAGTACTTC
.,TRBJ2-1,TRBD2,TRBV30,15,CAWSDLAGGYNEQFF,TGTGCCTGGAGTGATTTAGCGGGAGGCTACAATGAGCAGTTCTTC
.,TRBJ2-3,TRBD1,TRBV10-3,15,CAIRPRDRVGDTQYF,TGTGCCATCAGGCCCCGGGACAGGGTCGGAGATACGCAGTATTTT
.,TRBJ1-2,.,TRBV18,14,CASSPGQGNYGYTF,TGTGCCAGCTCACCAGGGCAGGGTAACTATGGCTACACCTTC
.,TRBJ1-1,.,TRBV28,15,CASSSGRWENTEAFF,TGTGCCAGCAGCTCCGGAAGATGGGAGAACACTGAAGCTTTCTTT
once,TRBJ2-5,TRBD2,TRBV5-8,15,CASSLLGTRQETQYF,TGTGCCAGCAGCTTATTAGGGACTAGACAAGAGACCCAGTACTTC
.,TRBJ2-7,.,TRBV11-2,15,CASSPLVGSSYEQYF,TGTGCCAGCAGCCCACTAGTGGGAAGCTCCTACGAGCAGTACTTC
.,TRBJ2-1,TRBD2,TRBV19,16,CASSLSGRATYNEQFF,TGTGCCAGTAGCCTGAGCGGGAGGGCCACCTACAATGAGCAGTTCTTC
.,TRBJ1-2,TRBD1,TRBV28,14,CASSAPDRAGGYTF,TGTGCCAGCAGTGCCCCGGACAGGGCTGGAGGCTACACCTTC
.,TRBJ1-4,.,TRBV2,14,CASSEVIGGEKLFF,TGTGCCAGCAGTGAGGTTATCGGGGGTGAAAAACTGTTTTTT
.,TRBJ1-2,.,TRBV6-5,16,CASSYGYQGVGYGYTF,TGTGCCAGCAGTTACGGTTACCAGGGTGTGGGCTATGGCTACACCTTC
.,TRBJ2-1,TRBD2,TRBV19,16,CASSIEGTRRGGEQFF,TGTGCCAGTAGTATAGAAGGTACCCGACGCGGGGGAGAGCAGTTCTTC
.,TRBJ2-5,TRBD1,TRBV7-8,16,CASGGLAGGFQETQYF,TGTGCCAGCGGTGGTCTGGCAGGGGGTTTCCAAGAGACCCAGTACTTC
.,TRBJ2-5,TRBD2,TRBV28,14,CASRPSGRGETQYF,TGTGCCAGCAGACCTAGCGGGAGAGGAGAGACCCAGTACTTC
.,TRBJ1-2,.,TRBV2,13,CASTLRGADGYTF,TGTGCCAGCACCTTAAGGGGTGCGGATGGCTACACCTTC
once,TRBJ2-1,TRBD2,TRBV7-3,15,CASSPRLAGVNEQFF,TGTGCCAGCAGCCCACGACTAGCGGGAGTAAATGAGCAGTTCTTC
.,TRBJ1-4,.,TRBV19,13,CASSLLKNEKLFF,TGTGCCAGTAGTCTACTAAAAAATGAAAAACTGTTTTTT
.,TRBJ2-5,.,TRBV10-3,15,CAISEKASEGETQYF,TGTGCCATCAGTGAAAAAGCGTCTGAGGGAGAGACCCAGTACTTC
.,TRBJ2-3,.,TRBV11-2,14,CASSFRVSTDTQYF,TGTGCCAGCAGCTTCCGCGTAAGCACAGATACGCAGTATTTT
few,TRBJ2-2,TRBD1,TRBV7-9,15,CASRRADRDHGELFF,TGTGCCAGCCGACGTGCTGACAGGGATCACGGGGAGCTGTTTTTT
.,TRBJ2-7,.,TRBV21-1,14,CASSKGGSSYEQYF,TGTGCCAGCAGCAAAGGCGGGTCCTCCTACGAGCAGTACTTC
.,TRBJ2-1,TRBD2,TRBV4-2,15,CASSQDGLARGEQFF,TGTGCCAGCAGCCAAGATGGACTAGCGCGTGGTGAGCAGTTCTTC
once,TRBJ2-1,.,TRBV11-2,13,CASSLQGVGEQFF,TGTGCCAGCAGCTTACAGGGCGTAGGTGAGCAGTTCTTC
.,TRBJ2-7,TRBD2,TRBV11-2,14,CASSKREDSYEQYF,TGTGCCAGCAGCAAGCGGGAGGATTCCTACGAGCAGTACTTC
.,TRBJ2-7,TRBD1,TRBV11-2,15,CASSLNPRGRYEQYF,TGTGCCAGCAGCTTAAACCCCAGGGGGCGCTACGAGCAGTACTTC
once,TRBJ2-2,TRBD2,TRBV5-1,15,CATGREGWFSGELFF,TGCGCCACGGGGAGGGAGGGGTGGTTCTCCGGGGAGCTGTTTTTT
.,TRBJ1-1,.,TRBV27,14,CASSLSDRKPEAFF,TGTGCCAGCAGTTTATCCGACAGGAAGCCTGAAGCTTTCTTT
.,TRBJ1-1,.,TRBV5-4,13,CASSRHGGTEAFF,TGTGCCAGCAGCCGTCACGGTGGTACTGAAGCTTTCTTT
.,TRBJ2-1,TRBD1,TRBV7-2,15,CASRGVGTGVNEQFF,TGTGCCAGCAGGGGGGTCGGGACAGGGGTGAATGAGCAGTTCTTC
.,TRBJ2-2,.,TRBV7-2,15,CASSLRRGRSGELFF,TGTGCCAGCAGCTTACGCCGGGGGAGGTCCGGGGAGCTGTTTTTT
.,TRBJ2-2,.,TRBV5-6,15,CASSLTTVATGELFF,TGTGCCAGCAGCCTTACTACGGTGGCCACCGGGGAGCTGTTTTTT
.,TRBJ1-3,.,TRBV6-5,14,CASNDGSPRNTIYF,TGTGCCAGCAATGACGGTTCCCCTCGAAACACCATATATTTT
.,TRBJ1-3,.,TRBV21-1,14,CASNLAGPGNTIYF,TGTGCCAGCAACTTGGCGGGGCCGGGAAACACCATATATTTT
.,TRBJ2-1,.,TRBV5-5,13,CASSSWTGDEQFF,TGTGCCAGCAGCTCCTGGACCGGGGATGAGCAGTTCTTC
once,TRBJ2-3,.,TRBV9,14,CASSGRQTPDTQYF,TGTGCCAGCAGCGGTCGACAGACCCCAGATACGCAGTATTTT